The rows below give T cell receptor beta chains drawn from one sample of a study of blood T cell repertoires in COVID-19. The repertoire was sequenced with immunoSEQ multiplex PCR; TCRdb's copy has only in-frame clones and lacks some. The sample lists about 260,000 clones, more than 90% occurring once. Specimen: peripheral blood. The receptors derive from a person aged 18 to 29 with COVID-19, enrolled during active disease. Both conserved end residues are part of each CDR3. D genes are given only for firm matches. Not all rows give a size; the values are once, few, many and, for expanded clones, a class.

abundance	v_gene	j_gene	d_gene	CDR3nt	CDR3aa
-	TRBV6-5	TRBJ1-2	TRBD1	TGTGCCACGGGTGGTGACAGGGCACCTTATGGCTACACCTTC	CATGGDRAPYGYTF
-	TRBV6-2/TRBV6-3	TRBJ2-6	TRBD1	TGTGCCAGCAGTCTACACCCGGGACAGGGGATTCTCTCTGGGGCCAACGTCCTGACTTTC	CASSLHPGQGILSGANVLTF
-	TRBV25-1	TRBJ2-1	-	TGTGCCACCAGCACGGGGTACAATGAGCAGTTCTTC	CATSTGYNEQFF
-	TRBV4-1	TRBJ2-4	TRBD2	TGCGCCAGCAGCCAAGATCGTTCCCTAGCGGAAAACATTCAGTACTTC	CASSQDRSLAENIQYF
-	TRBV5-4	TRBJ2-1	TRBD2	TGTGCCAGCAGCTTGACTAGCGCGAACAATGAGCAGTTCTTC	CASSLTSANNEQFF
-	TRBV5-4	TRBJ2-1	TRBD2	TGTGCCAGCAGCGACTGGACTAGCGGTCGTGAGCAGTTCTTC	CASSDWTSGREQFF
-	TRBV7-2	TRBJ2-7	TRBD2	TGTGCCAGCTCGACTGCGGGACTAGCGGATTACGAGCAGTACTTC	CASSTAGLADYEQYF
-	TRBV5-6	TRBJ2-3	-	TGTGCCAGTTGGGAGGGGGACGGCACAGATACGCAGTATTTT	CASWEGDGTDTQYF
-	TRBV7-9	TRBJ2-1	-	TGTGCCAGCAGCTTTGAGGGTGAGCAGTTCTTC	CASSFEGEQFF
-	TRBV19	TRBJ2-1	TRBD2	TGTGCCAGTAGTATGACTAGCGGAGGGTACAATGAGCAGTTCTTC	CASSMTSGGYNEQFF
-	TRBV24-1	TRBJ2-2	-	TGTGCCACCAGTGCCAGCGGCGTGGACACCGGGGAGCTGTTTTTT	CATSASGVDTGELFF
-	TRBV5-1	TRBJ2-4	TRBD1	TGCGCCAGCAGCCCCGACAGGGCATTAGCCAAAAACATTCAGTACTTC	CASSPDRALAKNIQYF
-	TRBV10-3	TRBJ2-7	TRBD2	TGTGCCATCAGTGACCCCCAGAGCGGGACGTTCTCCTACGAGCAGTACTTC	CAISDPQSGTFSYEQYF
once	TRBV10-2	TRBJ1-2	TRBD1	TGCGCCAGCAGTGAAGGACAGGGTGACGGCTACACCTTC	CASSEGQGDGYTF
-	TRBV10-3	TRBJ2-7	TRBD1	TGTGCCATCAGCGCCGGACAGGGGAAGGGGGCCTACGAGCAGTACTTC	CAISAGQGKGAYEQYF
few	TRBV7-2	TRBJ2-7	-	TGTGCCAGCAGCTTAGACAGAACCGTTTCCTACGAGCAGTACTTC	CASSLDRTVSYEQYF
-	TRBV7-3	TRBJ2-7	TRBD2	TGTGCCAGATGGGGGACTAGCCCCCAAGCCCTCACCTACGAGCAGTACTTC	CARWGTSPQALTYEQYF
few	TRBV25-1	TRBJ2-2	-	TGTGCCAGCAGTGAATACAGGGACACCGGGGAGCTGTTTTTT	CASSEYRDTGELFF
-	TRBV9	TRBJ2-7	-	TGTGCCAGCAGCGTGGCGAAGAGGCACTTC	CASSVAKRHF
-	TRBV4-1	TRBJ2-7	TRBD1	TGCGCCAGCAGCCCTATAGGTCAGGGGGTCTCCCACGAGCAGTACTTC	CASSPIGQGVSHEQYF
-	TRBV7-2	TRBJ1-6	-	TGTGCCAGCTCTAAATCCGAACTAACGAATTCACCCCTCCACTTT	CASSKSELTNSPLHF
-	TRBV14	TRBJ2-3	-	TGTGCCAGCAGCCCGTACAGGGCTTCGGGAGGCTTGGGCACAGATACGCAGTATTTT	CASSPYRASGGLGTDTQYF
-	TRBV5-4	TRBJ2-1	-	TGTGCCAGCAGCGGCAGCCTCCCACTAGCAGCCTCCTACAATGAGCAGTTCTTC	CASSGSLPLAASYNEQFF
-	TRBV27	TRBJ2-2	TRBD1	TGTGCCAGCAGTTTATCGGGATTCTGGAAGGACAGGGGGCCCGGGGAGCTGTTTTTT	CASSLSGFWKDRGPGELFF